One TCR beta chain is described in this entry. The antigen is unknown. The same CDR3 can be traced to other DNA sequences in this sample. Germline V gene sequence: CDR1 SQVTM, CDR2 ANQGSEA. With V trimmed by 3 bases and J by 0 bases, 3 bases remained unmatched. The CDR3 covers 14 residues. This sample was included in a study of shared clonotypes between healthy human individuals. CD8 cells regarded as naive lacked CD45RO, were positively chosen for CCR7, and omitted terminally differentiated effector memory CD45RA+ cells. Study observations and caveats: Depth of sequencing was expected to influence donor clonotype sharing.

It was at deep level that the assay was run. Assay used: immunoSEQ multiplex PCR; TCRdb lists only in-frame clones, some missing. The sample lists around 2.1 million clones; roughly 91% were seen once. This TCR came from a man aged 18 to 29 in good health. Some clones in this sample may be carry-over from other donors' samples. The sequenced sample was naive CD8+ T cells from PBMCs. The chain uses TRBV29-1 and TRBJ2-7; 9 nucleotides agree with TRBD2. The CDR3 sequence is CSVETSGSSYEQYF. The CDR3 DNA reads TGCAGCGTTGAGACTAGCGGAAGCTCCTACGAGCAGTACTTC.